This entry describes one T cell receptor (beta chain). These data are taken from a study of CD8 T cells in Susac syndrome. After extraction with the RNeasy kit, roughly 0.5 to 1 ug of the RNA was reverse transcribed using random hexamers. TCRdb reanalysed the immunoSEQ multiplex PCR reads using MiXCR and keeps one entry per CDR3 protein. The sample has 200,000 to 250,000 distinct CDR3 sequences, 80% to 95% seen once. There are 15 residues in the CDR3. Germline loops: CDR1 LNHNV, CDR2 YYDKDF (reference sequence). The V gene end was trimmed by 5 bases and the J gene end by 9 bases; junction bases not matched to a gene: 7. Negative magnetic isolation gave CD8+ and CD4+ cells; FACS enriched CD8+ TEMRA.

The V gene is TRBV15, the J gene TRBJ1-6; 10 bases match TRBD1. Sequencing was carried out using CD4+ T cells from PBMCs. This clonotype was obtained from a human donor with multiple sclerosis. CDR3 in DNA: TGTGCCACCAGCGTCCGGACAGGGGGGAGTTCACCCCTCCACTTT. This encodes CATSVRTGGSSPLHF. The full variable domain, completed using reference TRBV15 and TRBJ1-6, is DAMVIQNPRYQVTQFGKPVTLSCSQTLNHNVMYWYQQKSSQAPKLLFHYYDKDFNNEADTPDNFQSRRPNTSFCFLDIRSPGLGDTAMYLCATSVRTGGSSPLHFGNGTRLTVT.